Following are 26 T cell receptor beta chains from one sample sequenced in a study of blood T cell repertoires in COVID-19. The method was immunoSEQ multiplex PCR; TCRdb's version includes in-frame clones alone and lacks a portion of them. The table includes around 230,000 clones, 80% to 90% detected once. The sequencing sample was made of peripheral blood. The receptors were gathered from a woman aged 40-49 years with active or convalescent COVID-19.

The rearrangement joins TRBV7-9 to TRBJ2-7; TRBD1 might be the D (6 bases). The CDR3 loop spans 17 amino acids. Per germline, CDR1 SEHNR and CDR2 FQNEAQ (reference sequence). Trimming pared 2 bases from V and 0 bases from J, leaving 17 bases between. The CDR3 region has the DNA TGTGCCAGCAGCTTATCCCAAGGGTGGGGGCTCTCCTACGAGCAGTACTTC. Its protein is CASSLSQGWGLSYEQYF.

A single count supports this clone. V usage is TRBV30 and J usage is TRBJ2-7; the D gene is possibly TRBD1 (6 bases). The CDR3 totals 13 residues. Trimming cost V 5 bases and J 2 bases, with 13 bases left between them. CDR1 GTSNPN and CDR2 SVGIG come from the germline V gene (reference sequence). The CDR3 DNA follows: TGTGCCTGGGACAGGCAAAGGACCTACGAGCAGTACTTC. Translated: CAWDRQRTYEQYF.

The rearrangement joins TRBV6-1 to TRBJ1-5; tentatively, D is TRBD1 (6 bases). Trimming took off 6 bases at V and 6 bases at J, with 15 bases between the two ends. The CDR3 sequence is 14 residues long. Per the germline V gene, CDR1 is MNHNS and CDR2 is SASEGT. The CDR3 loop reads CASRTPGAGQPQHF. CDR3 coding DNA: TGTGCCAGCAGGACACCAGGGGCAGGTCAGCCCCAGCATTTT.

This chain uses TRBV19 with TRBJ1-2; D gene ambiguous. CDR1 and CDR2 from the germline V gene are LNHDA and SQIVND (reference sequence). With 5 bases removed from V and 6 bases from J, the gap between germline ends came to 13 bases. The length of the CDR3 is 13 residues. This chain's CDR3 is CASSVSSSHGYTF. The DNA for the CDR3 is TGTGCCAGTAGTGTCTCCTCGTCCCATGGCTACACCTTC. The entire variable domain, with the rest obtained from reference TRBV19 and TRBJ1-2, is as follows: DGGITQSPKYLFRKEGQNVTLSCEQNLNHDAMYWYRQDPGQGLRLIYYSQIVNDFQKGDIAEGYSVSREKKESFPLTVTSAQKNPTAFYLCASSVSSSHGYTFGSGTRLTVV.

The genes are TRBV18 and TRBJ1-3; D perhaps matches TRBD1 (5 bases). CDR3 size: 14 residues. Germline assignment: CDR1 KGHSH and CDR2 LQKENI. The V end lost 3 bases, the J end lost 2 bases, and 8 bases lay between the germline ends. The CDR3 loop is CASSPGGTGNTIYF. The CDR3 DNA reads as TGTGCCAGCTCACCCGGGGGAACTGGAAACACCATATATTTT.

The chain links TRBV6-4 to TRBJ2-7; 7 bases agree with TRBD1. Germline-derived CDR1 and CDR2 are MRHNA and SNTAGT. The ends lost 8 bases at V and 6 bases at J; junction bases unmatched: 4. This CDR3 is built from 11 residues. CDR3 nucleotide sequence: TGTGCCAGCGGTCACAGGGGCGAGCAGTACTTC. Protein: CASGHRGEQYF.

The chain joins TRBV6-5 to TRBJ2-7; 10 positions agree with TRBD2. The CDR3 sequence is 12 residues long. Germline trimming cut 8 bases from V and 12 bases from J; bases unmatched to any gene: 10. The germline V gene has CDR1 MNHEY and CDR2 SVGAGI. CDR3 in DNA: TGTGCCAGCGGGCCAGCGGGGGGGCGCAGGTACTTC. Protein product: CASGPAGGRRYF.

V and J are TRBV5-1 and TRBJ1-5; D is ambiguous. Germline V gene lookup returns CDR1 SGHRS and CDR2 YFSETQ. V was shortened by 0 bases and J by 2 bases, with 9 bases between the two germline ends. This CDR3 has 15 residues. Written as DNA, the CDR3 is TGCGCCAGCAGCTTGGACGGTGAGGGCAATCAGCCCCAGCATTTT. The encoded protein is CASSLDGEGNQPQHF. Using reference TRBV5-1 and TRBJ1-5 for the parts outside the CDR3, the full variable domain is KAGVTQTPRYLIKTRGQQVTLSCSPISGHRSVSWYQQTPGQGLQFLFEYFSETQRNKGNFPGRFSGRQFSNSRSEMNVSTLELGDSALYLCASSLDGEGNQPQHFGDGTRLSIL.

Details on this clone: This same CDR3 is encoded by further DNA sequences in the sample. The chain is built from TRBV3-1 (or the pseudogene TRBV3-2) and TRBJ1-2; the D gene is possibly TRBD1 (5 bases). Looked up from germline, CDR1 is LGHDT and CDR2 is YNNKEL (reference sequence). The V end was cut by 1 base, the J end by 2 bases, with 5 bases between. CDR3 length equals 13 residues. Here the CDR3 reads CASSQAGNYGYTF. CDR3 nucleotides: TGTGCCAGCAGCCAAGCAGGGAACTATGGCTACACCTTC.

V is TRBV5-6 and J is TRBJ1-1; TRBD1 is a possible D gene (5 bases). V dropped 1 base and J dropped 5 bases, with 12 bases sitting between them. Germline lookup yields CDR1 SGHDT and CDR2 YYEEEE. CDR3 size: 14 residues. The CDR3 is CASSLSAGRTEAFF. CDR3 nucleotides: TGTGCCAGCAGCTTGTCGGCAGGGCGAACTGAAGCTTTCTTT.

There are a few counts of this clone. The chain combines TRBV30 with TRBJ2-3, with unresolved D. The germline CDR1 and CDR2 sequences are GTSNPN and SVGIG (reference sequence). The CDR3 contains 13 residues. V lost 4 bases and J lost 2, with 10 bases in between. This chain's CDR3 is CAWTVSNTDTQYF. The DNA for the CDR3 is TGTGCCTGGACAGTCAGTAACACAGATACGCAGTATTTT.

The CDR3: CASSVSVKGLASREQYF. The CDR3, as DNA: TGTGCCAGCAGCGTATCGGTAAAGGGACTAGCCAGCCGGGAGCAGTACTTC. The chain links TRBV9 to TRBJ2-7; 9 bases align to TRBD2. Germline values: CDR1 SGDLS, CDR2 YYNGEE. Unmatched junction bases numbered 15, after V lost 1 base and J lost 7 bases. The CDR3 sequence is 17 residues long. The full variable domain, with the rest looked up from reference TRBV9 and TRBJ2-7, is DSGVTQTPKHLITATGQRVTLRCSPRSGDLSVYWYQQSLDQGLQFLIQYYNGEERAKGNILERFSAQQFPDLHSELNLSSLELGDSALYFCASSVSVKGLASREQYFGPGTRLTVT.

The genes are TRBV18 and TRBJ2-7; 11 bases are shared with TRBD1. The CDR3 has 15 residues. V shed 6 bases, J shed 5 bases, and the junction held 9 bases outside the gene matches. In germline, CDR1 is KGHSH, CDR2 LQKENI. CDR3 bases: TGTGCCAGCTCCCTCGGACAGGGGGCGACCCACGAGCAGTACTTC. It translates to CASSLGQGATHEQYF.

In its sample, this clone was seen once. The CDR3 DNA is TGCAGCGTTGTGACCGGGGGGGCCAACGTCCTGACTTTC. It translates to CSVVTGGANVLTF. The chain links TRBV29-1 to TRBJ2-6, with D hard to call. Germline CDR1 reads SQVTM; CDR2 reads ANQGSEA. V lost 4 bases and J 4 bases, leaving 8 bases between the germline ends. CDR3 length equals 13 residues.

The gene calls are TRBV23-1 and TRBJ2-5; D gene unclear. TRBV23-1 falls under the ORF class, with uncertain function. The CDR3 has 14 residues. V lost 9 bases and J 2 bases, leaving 16 bases between the germline ends. This CDR3 reads CAREARTSQETQYF. The CDR3 nucleotides read TGCGCCAGGGAAGCGAGAACTTCACAAGAGACCCAGTACTTC.

The genes are TRBV5-1 and TRBJ2-7; weak D call: TRBD1 (5 bases). The V gene lost 4 bases and the J gene lost 2 bases, with 13 bases spanning the gap. Germline V CDR1 and CDR2: SGHRS, YFSETQ. This CDR3 comprises 14 residues. CDR3 loop: CASSLQGFTYEQYF. CDR3 DNA sequence: TGCGCCAGCAGCCTCCAGGGATTCACCTACGAGCAGTACTTC.

V is TRBV29-1 and J is TRBJ1-1; no clear D. CDR3 length: 16 residues. Germline CDR1 is SQVTM and CDR2 is ANQGSEA. Between the trimmed V and J ends, which lost 2 bases and 10 bases, there was a span of 26 bases. The CDR3 loop is CSVEPRRASSFRGAFF. CDR3 in DNA: TGCAGCGTTGAACCCCGTAGGGCCTCATCATTCCGGGGAGCTTTCTTT.

The chain recombines TRBV27 with TRBJ2-5; TRBD1 matches 10 bases. The V gene end was trimmed by 2 bases and the J gene end by 7 bases; junction bases not matched to a gene: 10. CDR3 size: 16 residues. Germline V gene lookup returns CDR1 MNHEY and CDR2 SMNVEV (reference sequence). The CDR3 DNA is TGTGCCAGCAGTTTAGGGACAGGGGTCCAGTATGGGACCCAGTACTTC. Protein sequence: CASSLGTGVQYGTQYF.

CDR3 loop: CATSDSGSDQYNEQFF. The CDR3 DNA is TGTGCCACCAGTGATTCAGGATCTGACCAATACAATGAGCAGTTCTTC. The rearrangement uses TRBV24-1 and TRBJ2-1; D unclear. Germline assignment: CDR1 KGHDR and CDR2 SFDVKD. V lost 2 bases to trimming and J lost 4 bases, with 14 bases between them. The CDR3 is made up of 16 amino acids.

The chain couples TRBV6-1 to TRBJ2-1; 8 bases fit TRBD2. V gave up 3 bases and J gave up 4 bases; unmatched junction bases: 5. Germline V gene data show CDR1 as MNHNS and CDR2 as SASEGT. The CDR3 runs to 15 residues. The CDR3 sequence is CASSDLAGGYNEQFF. As DNA, the CDR3 is TGTGCCAGCAGTGATCTCGCGGGAGGTTACAATGAGCAGTTCTTC.

The V gene is TRBV15, the J gene TRBJ2-5; 9 nucleotides align to TRBD1. With V trimmed by 7 bases and J by 5 bases, 11 bases remained unmatched. This CDR3 has 15 residues. Germline values: CDR1 LNHNV, CDR2 YYDKDF (reference sequence). CDR3: CATTRPGQGRETQYF. In DNA, the CDR3 is TGTGCCACCACCCGCCCGGGACAGGGTAGGGAGACCCAGTACTTC.

The CDR3, as DNA: TGTGCCAGCAGGGCAGAATACACTGAAGCTTTCTTT. Protein: CASRAEYTEAFF. The chain recombines TRBV2 with TRBJ1-1; D not certain. Germline V gives CDR1 SNHLY, CDR2 FYNNEI. Trimming removed 6 bases at V and 3 bases at J, with 8 bases between. This CDR3 contains 12 residues.

V gene TRBV6-5 combines with J gene TRBJ1-2; D uncertain. With 6 bases removed from V and 5 bases from J, the gap between germline ends came to 10 bases. Germline CDR1 MNHEY, CDR2 SVGAGI. This CDR3 is built from 12 residues. The CDR3 DNA reads as TGTGCCAGCAGCACGACGGGTTATGGCTACACCTTC. Protein: CASSTTGYGYTF.

This sequence joins TRBV3-1 (or the pseudogene TRBV3-2) and TRBJ1-2, with TRBD1 as a possible D gene (5 bases). Trimming cost V 2 bases and J 2 bases, with 9 bases left between them. CDR1 LGHDT and CDR2 YNNKEL come from the germline V gene (reference sequence). The CDR3 contains 14 residues. CDR3: CASSQQAGNYGYTF. The CDR3 DNA is TGTGCCAGCAGCCAACAAGCAGGGAACTATGGCTACACCTTC.

This clone was picked up a small number of times. The chain uses TRBV11-3 and TRBJ2-4, with a tentative D call TRBD1 (6 bases). V dropped 1 base and J dropped 8 bases, with 12 bases sitting between them. The germline V gene encodes CDR1 SGHNT and CDR2 YENEEA. This CDR3 comprises 14 residues. In nucleotides, the CDR3 is TGTGCCAGCAGCTTAGGGGGGCGCGATCACATTCAGTACTTC. Amino acids: CASSLGGRDHIQYF.

A single count supports this clone. The chain is built from TRBV21-1 and TRBJ2-7; TRBD2, as called in the table, went unchecked against the DNA. TRBV21-1 is assigned pseudogene status. The CDR3 is made up of 19 amino acids. The CDR3 region has the DNA TGTGCCAGCAGCAAAGCGCGTGAGACTAGCGGGAGCAGGTCCTACGAGCAGTACTTC. As protein: CASSKARETSGSRSYEQYF.